This T cell receptor (beta chain) was retrieved from a study of monozygotic twins with inflammatory bowel disease. About this clonotype itself: The antigen remains unidentified.

Overall study findings and caveats: There was no support for any single strong signal or clonotype associated with IBD.

Each TCR library used about 3,500 ng of total RNA. UMIs were attached via template switching, each with a 6-nucleotide sample barcode. Nested PCRs of around 15 and 9 cycles, two in total, were run on TCRalpha and TCRbeta cDNA. TCRdb re-called the 5' RACE reads and gives one entry per CDR3 protein, without DNA. This table lists 400,000 to 500,000 distinct CDR3 sequences. The sequenced sample was blood. The receptor comes from a human donor with ulcerative colitis or Crohn's disease, or a healthy co-twin of an affected twin (not recorded which).

The CDR3 sequence is CASSQDRHGRQFF. This chain links TRBV3-1 with TRBJ2-1. This CDR3 comprises 13 residues. The germline V gene has CDR1 LGHDT and CDR2 YNNKEL (reference sequence).